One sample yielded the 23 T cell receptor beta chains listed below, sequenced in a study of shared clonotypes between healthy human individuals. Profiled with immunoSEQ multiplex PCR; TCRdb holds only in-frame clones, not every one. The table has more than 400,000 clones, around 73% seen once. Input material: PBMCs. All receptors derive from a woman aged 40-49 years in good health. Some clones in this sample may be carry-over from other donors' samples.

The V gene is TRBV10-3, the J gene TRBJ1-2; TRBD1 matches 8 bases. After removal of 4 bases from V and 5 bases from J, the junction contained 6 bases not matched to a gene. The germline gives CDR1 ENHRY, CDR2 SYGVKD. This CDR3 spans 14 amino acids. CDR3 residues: CAISGGTGTYGYTF. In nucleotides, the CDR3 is TGTGCCATCAGTGGAGGGACAGGTACATATGGCTACACCTTC.

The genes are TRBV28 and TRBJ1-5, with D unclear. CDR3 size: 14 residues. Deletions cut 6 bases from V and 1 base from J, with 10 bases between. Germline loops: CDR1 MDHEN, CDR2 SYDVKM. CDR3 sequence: CASSWRWSNQPQHF. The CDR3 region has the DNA TGTGCCAGCAGCTGGCGGTGGAGCAATCAGCCCCAGCATTTT.

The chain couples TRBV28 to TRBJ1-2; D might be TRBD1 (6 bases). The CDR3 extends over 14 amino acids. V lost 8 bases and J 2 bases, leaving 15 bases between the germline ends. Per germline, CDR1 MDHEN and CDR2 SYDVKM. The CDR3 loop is CASLTPGQNYGYTF. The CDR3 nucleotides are TGTGCCAGCCTGACCCCTGGACAGAACTATGGCTACACCTTC.

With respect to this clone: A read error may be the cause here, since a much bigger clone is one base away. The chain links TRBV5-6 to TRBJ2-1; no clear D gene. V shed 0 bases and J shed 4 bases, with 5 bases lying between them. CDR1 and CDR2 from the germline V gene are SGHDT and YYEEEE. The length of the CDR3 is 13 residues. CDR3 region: CASSLGQYNEQFF. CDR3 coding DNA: TGTGCCAGCAGCTTGGGGCAGTACAATGAGCAGTTCTTC. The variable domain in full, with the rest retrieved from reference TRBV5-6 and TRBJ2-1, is DAGVTQSPTHLIKTRGQQVTLRCSPKSGHDTVSWYQQALGQGPQFIFQYYEEEERQRGNFPDRFSGHQFPNYSSELNVNALLLGDSALYLCASSLGQYNEQFFGPGTRLTVL.

As DNA, the CDR3 is TGTGCCAGCAGCTTAGGGCCGACTTCCTACAATGAGCAGTTCTTC. Encoded protein: CASSLGPTSYNEQFF. The chain employs TRBV7-6 and TRBJ2-1; D is undetermined. Germline CDR1 and CDR2: SGHVS and FNYEAQ. V shed 1 base and J shed 1 base, with 8 bases lying between them. The CDR3 runs 15 residues.

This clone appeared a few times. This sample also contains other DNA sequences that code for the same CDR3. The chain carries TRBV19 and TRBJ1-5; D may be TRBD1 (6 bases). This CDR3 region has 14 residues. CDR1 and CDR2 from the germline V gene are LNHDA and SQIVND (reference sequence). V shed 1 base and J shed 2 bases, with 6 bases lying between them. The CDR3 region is CASSIGTGNQPQHF. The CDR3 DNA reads TGTGCCAGTAGTATAGGGACAGGCAATCAGCCCCAGCATTTT.

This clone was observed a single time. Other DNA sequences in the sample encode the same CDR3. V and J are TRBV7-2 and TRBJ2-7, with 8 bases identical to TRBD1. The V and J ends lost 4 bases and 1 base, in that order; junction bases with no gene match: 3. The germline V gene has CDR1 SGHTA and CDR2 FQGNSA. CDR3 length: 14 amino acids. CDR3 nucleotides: TGTGCCAGCAGCTCGGACAGGGTGTCCTACGAGCAGTACTTC. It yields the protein CASSSDRVSYEQYF.

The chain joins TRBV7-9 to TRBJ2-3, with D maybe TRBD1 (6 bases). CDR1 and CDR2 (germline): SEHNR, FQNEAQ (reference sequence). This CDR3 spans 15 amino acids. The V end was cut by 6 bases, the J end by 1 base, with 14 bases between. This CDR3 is CASRTQGAGTDTQYF. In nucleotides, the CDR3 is TGTGCCAGCAGAACACAGGGAGCTGGCACAGATACGCAGTATTTT.

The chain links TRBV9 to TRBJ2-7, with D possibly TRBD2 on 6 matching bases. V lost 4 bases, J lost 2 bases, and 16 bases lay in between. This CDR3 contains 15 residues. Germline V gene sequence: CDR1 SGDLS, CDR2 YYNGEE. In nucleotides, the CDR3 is TGTGCCAGCAGCCCTTCAGCGGGCCCAACCTACGAGCAGTACTTC. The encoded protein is CASSPSAGPTYEQYF. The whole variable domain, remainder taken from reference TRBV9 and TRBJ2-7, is DSGVTQTPKHLITATGQRVTLRCSPRSGDLSVYWYQQSLDQGLQFLIQYYNGEERAKGNILERFSAQQFPDLHSELNLSSLELGDSALYFCASSPSAGPTYEQYFGPGTRLTVT.

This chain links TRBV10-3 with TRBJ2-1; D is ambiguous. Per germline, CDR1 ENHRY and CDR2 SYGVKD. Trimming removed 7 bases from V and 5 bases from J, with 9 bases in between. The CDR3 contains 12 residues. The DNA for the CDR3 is TGTGCCATCACCATGGACCACAATGAGCAGTTCTTC. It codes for CAITMDHNEQFF.

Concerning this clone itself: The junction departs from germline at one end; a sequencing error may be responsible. CDR3 protein: CASSSVGTAVYQQYF. CDR3 DNA: TGTGCCAGTAGTTCCGTAGGGACAGCGGTCTACCAGCAGTACTTC. The chain couples TRBV19 to TRBJ2-7, with 7 bases lining up with TRBD1. Germline-derived CDR1 and CDR2 are LNHDA and SQIVND (reference sequence). The CDR3 sequence is 15 residues long.

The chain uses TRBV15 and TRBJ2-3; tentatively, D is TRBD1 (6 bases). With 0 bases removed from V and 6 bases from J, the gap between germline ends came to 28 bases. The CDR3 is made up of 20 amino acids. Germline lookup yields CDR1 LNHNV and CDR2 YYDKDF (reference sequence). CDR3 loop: CATSRDLPRGVEGPLDTQYF. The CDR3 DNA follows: TGTGCCACCAGCAGAGATCTCCCCAGGGGAGTTGAGGGTCCATTGGATACGCAGTATTTT.

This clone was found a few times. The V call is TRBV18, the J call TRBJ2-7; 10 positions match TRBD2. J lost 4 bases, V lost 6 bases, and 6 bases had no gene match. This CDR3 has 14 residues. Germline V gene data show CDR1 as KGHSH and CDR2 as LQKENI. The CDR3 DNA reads TGTGCCAGCTCCACAGCGGGAGGGCCTTACGAGCAGTACTTC. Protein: CASSTAGGPYEQYF.

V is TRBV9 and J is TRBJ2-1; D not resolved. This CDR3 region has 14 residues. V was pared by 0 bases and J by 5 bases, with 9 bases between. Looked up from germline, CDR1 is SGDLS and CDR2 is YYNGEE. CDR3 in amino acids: CASSVGLTHNEQFF. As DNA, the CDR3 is TGTGCCAGCAGCGTAGGTCTGACTCACAATGAGCAGTTCTTC.

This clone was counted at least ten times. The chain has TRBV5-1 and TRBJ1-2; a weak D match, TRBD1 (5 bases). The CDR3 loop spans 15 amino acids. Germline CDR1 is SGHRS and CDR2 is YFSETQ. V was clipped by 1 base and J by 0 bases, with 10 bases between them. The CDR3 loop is CASSLRRGSNYGYTF. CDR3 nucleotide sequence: TGCGCCAGCAGCTTGCGAAGGGGATCTAACTATGGCTACACCTTC.

The CDR3 is CASSPGPYTGELFF. The CDR3 DNA reads TGTGCCAGCAGCCCCGGGCCCTACACCGGGGAGCTGTTTTTT. The rearrangement joins TRBV9 to TRBJ2-2; D unclear. In germline, CDR1 is SGDLS, CDR2 YYNGEE. The V end was cut by 4 bases, the J end by 3 bases, with 10 bases between. This CDR3 has 14 amino acids.

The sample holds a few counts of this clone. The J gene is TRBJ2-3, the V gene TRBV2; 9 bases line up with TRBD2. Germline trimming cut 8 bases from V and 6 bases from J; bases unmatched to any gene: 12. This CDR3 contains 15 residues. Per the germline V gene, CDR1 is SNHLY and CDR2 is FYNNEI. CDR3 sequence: CASGAGLAGGDTQYF. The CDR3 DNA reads TGTGCCAGCGGTGCAGGATTGGCGGGAGGGGATACGCAGTATTTT.

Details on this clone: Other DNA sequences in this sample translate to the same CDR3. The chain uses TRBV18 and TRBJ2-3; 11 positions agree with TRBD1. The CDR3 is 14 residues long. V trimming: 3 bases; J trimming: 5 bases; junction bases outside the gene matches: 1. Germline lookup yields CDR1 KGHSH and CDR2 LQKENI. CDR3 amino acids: CASSPGTGGDTQYF. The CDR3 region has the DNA TGTGCCAGCTCACCTGGGACAGGGGGAGATACGCAGTATTTT.

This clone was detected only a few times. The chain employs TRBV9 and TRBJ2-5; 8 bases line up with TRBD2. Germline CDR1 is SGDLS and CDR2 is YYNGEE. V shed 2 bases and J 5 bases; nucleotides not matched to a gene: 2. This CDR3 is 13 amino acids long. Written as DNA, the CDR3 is TGTGCCAGCAGCGTTAGCGGGACCGAGACCCAGTACTTC. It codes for CASSVSGTETQYF. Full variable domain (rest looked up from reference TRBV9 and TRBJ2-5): DSGVTQTPKHLITATGQRVTLRCSPRSGDLSVYWYQQSLDQGLQFLIQYYNGEERAKGNILERFSAQQFPDLHSELNLSSLELGDSALYFCASSVSGTETQYFGPGTRLLVL.

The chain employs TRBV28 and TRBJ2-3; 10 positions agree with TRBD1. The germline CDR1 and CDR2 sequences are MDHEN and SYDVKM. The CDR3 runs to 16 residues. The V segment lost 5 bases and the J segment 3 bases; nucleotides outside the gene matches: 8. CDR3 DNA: TGTGCCAGCAGTGCGGACAGGGGGGGAAGGACAGATACGCAGTATTTT. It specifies CASSADRGGRTDTQYF.

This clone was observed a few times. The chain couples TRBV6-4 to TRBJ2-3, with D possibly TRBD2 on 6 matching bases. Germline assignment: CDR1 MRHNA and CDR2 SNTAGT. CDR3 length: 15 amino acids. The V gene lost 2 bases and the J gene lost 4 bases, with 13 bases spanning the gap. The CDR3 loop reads CASSDGAGSADTQYF. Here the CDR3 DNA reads TGTGCCAGCAGTGACGGGGCGGGAAGCGCAGATACGCAGTATTTT.

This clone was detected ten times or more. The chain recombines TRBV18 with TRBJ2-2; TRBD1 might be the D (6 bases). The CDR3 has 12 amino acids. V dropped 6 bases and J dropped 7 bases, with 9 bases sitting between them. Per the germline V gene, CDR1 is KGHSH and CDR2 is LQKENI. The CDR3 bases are TGTGCCAGCTCGTCACAGGGCGGGGAGCTGTTTTTT. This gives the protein CASSSQGGELFF.

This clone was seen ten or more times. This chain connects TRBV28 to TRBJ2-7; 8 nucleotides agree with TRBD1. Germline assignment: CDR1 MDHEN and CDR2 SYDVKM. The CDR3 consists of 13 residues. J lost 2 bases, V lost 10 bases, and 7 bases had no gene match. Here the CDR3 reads CATRTGQTYEQYF. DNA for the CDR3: TGTGCCACCCGGACAGGGCAGACCTACGAGCAGTACTTC. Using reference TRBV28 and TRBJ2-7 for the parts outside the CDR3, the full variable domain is DVKVTQSSRYLVKRTGEKVFLECVQDMDHENMFWYRQDPGLGLRLIYFSYDVKMKEKGDIPEGYSVSREKKERFSLILESASTNQTSMYLCATRTGQTYEQYFGPGTRLTVT.